The rows below give T cell receptor beta chains drawn from one sample of a study of blood T cell repertoires in COVID-19. Profiling relied on immunoSEQ multiplex PCR, and the TCRdb table lists in-frame clones only, not all of them. The sample includes roughly 230,000 clones, approximately 81% of them seen just once. Sequencing was done on a sample of peripheral blood. These receptors originate from a man in his forties with acute or convalescent COVID-19. Both conserved end residues are part of each CDR3. The order of the fields is V gene, J gene, clone size, D gene, CDR3 protein, CDR3 DNA. D genes are given only for firm matches. The size of a clone is reported for some rows only, either as once, few or many, or as a class for expanded clones.

v_gene: TRBV4-2
j_gene: TRBJ1-2
abundance: .
d_gene: TRBD1
CDR3aa: CASSPGTGVVQDYGYTF
CDR3nt: TGTGCCAGCAGCCCCGGGACAGGAGTTGTGCAGGACTATGGCTACACCTTC

v_gene: TRBV2
j_gene: TRBJ2-3
abundance: .
d_gene: TRBD1
CDR3aa: CASSVGQGRRTDTQYF
CDR3nt: TGTGCCAGCAGTGTGGGACAGGGGCGTCGCACAGATACGCAGTATTTT

v_gene: TRBV30
j_gene: TRBJ1-1
abundance: .
d_gene: .
CDR3aa: CAWTPDRANTEAFF
CDR3nt: TGTGCCTGGACACCCGACAGAGCGAACACTGAAGCTTTCTTT

v_gene: TRBV6-1
j_gene: TRBJ2-3
abundance: few
d_gene: .
CDR3aa: CASSEGQGGPDTQYF
CDR3nt: TGTGCCAGCAGTGAAGGGCAGGGAGGACCAGATACGCAGTATTTT

v_gene: TRBV24-1
j_gene: TRBJ2-6
abundance: .
d_gene: .
CDR3aa: CATSDSRDHSQSGANVLTF
CDR3nt: TGTGCCACCAGTGATTCCAGGGATCATTCCCAGTCTGGGGCCAACGTCCTGACTTTC

v_gene: TRBV20-1
j_gene: TRBJ1-1
abundance: .
d_gene: .
CDR3aa: CSAELDTEAFF
CDR3nt: TGCAGTGCCGAGTTGGACACTGAAGCTTTCTTT

v_gene: TRBV19
j_gene: TRBJ1-1
abundance: few
d_gene: .
CDR3aa: CASSIVRGGGTEAFF
CDR3nt: TGTGCCAGTAGTATAGTTAGGGGCGGAGGGACTGAAGCTTTCTTT

v_gene: TRBV5-6
j_gene: TRBJ1-5
abundance: .
d_gene: .
CDR3aa: CASSLNRYSNQPQHF
CDR3nt: TGTGCCAGCAGCCTAAACAGATATAGCAATCAGCCCCAGCATTTT

v_gene: TRBV4-3
j_gene: TRBJ2-7
abundance: .
d_gene: .
CDR3aa: CASSQEASTSREQYF
CDR3nt: TGCGCCAGCAGCCAAGAAGCTAGTACATCAAGGGAGCAGTACTTC

v_gene: TRBV29-1
j_gene: TRBJ2-3
abundance: once
d_gene: TRBD1
CDR3aa: CSVAARGLADTQYF
CDR3nt: TGCAGCGTTGCAGCCAGGGGGCTTGCAGATACGCAGTATTTT

v_gene: TRBV29-1
j_gene: TRBJ2-2
abundance: .
d_gene: .
CDR3aa: CSVELRPNTGELFF
CDR3nt: TGCAGCGTTGAACTCAGGCCTAACACCGGGGAGCTGTTTTTT

v_gene: TRBV28
j_gene: TRBJ1-1
abundance: .
d_gene: TRBD1
CDR3aa: CASPGRGLVTEAFF
CDR3nt: TGTGCCAGCCCCGGGAGGGGGCTGGTCACTGAAGCTTTCTTT

v_gene: TRBV7-9
j_gene: TRBJ1-3
abundance: .
d_gene: .
CDR3aa: CASSLAQGTGNTIYF
CDR3nt: TGTGCCAGCAGCTTAGCACAGGGCACTGGAAACACCATATATTTT

v_gene: TRBV19
j_gene: TRBJ2-5
abundance: .
d_gene: TRBD1
CDR3aa: CASSTGQGKGETQYF
CDR3nt: TGTGCCAGTAGTACCGGACAGGGGAAGGGAGAGACCCAGTACTTC